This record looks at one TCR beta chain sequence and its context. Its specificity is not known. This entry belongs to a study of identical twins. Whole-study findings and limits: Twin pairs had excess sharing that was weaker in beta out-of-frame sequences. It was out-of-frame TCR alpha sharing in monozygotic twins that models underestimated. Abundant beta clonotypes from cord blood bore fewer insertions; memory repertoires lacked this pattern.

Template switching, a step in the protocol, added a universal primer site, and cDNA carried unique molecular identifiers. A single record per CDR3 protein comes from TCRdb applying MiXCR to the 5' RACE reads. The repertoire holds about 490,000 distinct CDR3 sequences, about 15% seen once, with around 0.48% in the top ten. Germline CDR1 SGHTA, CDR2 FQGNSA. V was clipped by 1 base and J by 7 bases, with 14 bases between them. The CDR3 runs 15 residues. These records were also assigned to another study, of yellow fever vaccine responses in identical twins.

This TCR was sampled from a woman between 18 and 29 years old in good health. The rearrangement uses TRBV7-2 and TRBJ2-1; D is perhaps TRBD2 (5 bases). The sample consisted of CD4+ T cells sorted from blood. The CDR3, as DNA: TGTGCCAGCAGCTTAGGGCCCCCACTAGGGAATGAGCAGTTCTTC. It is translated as CASSLGPPLGNEQFF.